The present entry profiles one T cell receptor (beta chain) with its context. Source study methods: Nucleated cell number was recorded as an estimate derived from reference gene primer amplification. This table comes from immunoSEQ multiplex PCR, and its TCRdb copy is limited to in-frame clones, with some not included. Clone size and V and J calls were adopted from that table, with D and trimming inferred from the DNA. The sample shows 65,000 to 80,000 clones, roughly 89% of them seen only once. After removal of 4 bases from V and 0 bases from J, the junction contained 6 bases not matched to a gene. The CDR3 is 16 amino acids. Germline V lookup: CDR1 SGHRS, CDR2 YFSETQ. This sample stems from a study of blood T cell repertoires in COVID-19. At the level of the study: The samples span acute and convalescent COVID-19 from the United States, Italy and Spain. Sample material is recorded as cDNA or gDNA derived from T cells, B-cell-depleted T cells, or PBMCs.

Specimen: peripheral blood. The TCR originated in a man aged 45-60 years with active COVID-19. V is TRBV5-1 and J is TRBJ1-4, with 7 positions matching TRBD1. The CDR3: CASSPGTAATNEKLFF. CDR3 sequence (DNA): TGCGCCAGCAGCCCGGGGACAGCTGCAACTAATGAAAAACTGTTTTTT.